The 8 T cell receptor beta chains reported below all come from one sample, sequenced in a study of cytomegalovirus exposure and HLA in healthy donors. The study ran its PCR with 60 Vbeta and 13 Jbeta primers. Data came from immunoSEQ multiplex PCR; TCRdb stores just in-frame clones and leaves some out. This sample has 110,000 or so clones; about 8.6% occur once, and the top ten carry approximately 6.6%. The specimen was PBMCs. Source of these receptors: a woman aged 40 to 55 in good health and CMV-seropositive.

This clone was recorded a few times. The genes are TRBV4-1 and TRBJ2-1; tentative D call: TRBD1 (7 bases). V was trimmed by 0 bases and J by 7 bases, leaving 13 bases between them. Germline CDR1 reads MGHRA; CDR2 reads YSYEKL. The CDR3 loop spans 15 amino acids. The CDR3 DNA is TGCGCCAGCAGCCAAGACGGAGGGGGCTGGAATGAGCAGTTCTTC. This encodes CASSQDGGGWNEQFF.

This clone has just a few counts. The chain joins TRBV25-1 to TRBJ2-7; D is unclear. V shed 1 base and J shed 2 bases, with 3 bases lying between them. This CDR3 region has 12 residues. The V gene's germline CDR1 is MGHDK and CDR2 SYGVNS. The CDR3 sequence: CASSESTYEQYF. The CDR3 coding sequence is TGTGCCAGCAGTGAATCCACCTACGAGCAGTACTTC.

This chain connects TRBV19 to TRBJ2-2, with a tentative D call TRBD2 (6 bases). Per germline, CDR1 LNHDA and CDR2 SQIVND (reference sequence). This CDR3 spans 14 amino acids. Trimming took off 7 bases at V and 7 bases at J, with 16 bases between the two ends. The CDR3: CASIRQGGFGELFF. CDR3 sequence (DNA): TGTGCCAGTATTCGGCAGGGAGGTTTCGGGGAGCTGTTTTTT.

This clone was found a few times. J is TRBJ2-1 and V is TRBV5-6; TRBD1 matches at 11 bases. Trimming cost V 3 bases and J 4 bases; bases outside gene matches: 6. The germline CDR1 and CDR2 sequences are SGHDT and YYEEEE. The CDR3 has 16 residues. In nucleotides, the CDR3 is TGTGCCAGCAGCTCCTCCGGGACAGGGGGATACAATGAGCAGTTCTTC. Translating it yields CASSSSGTGGYNEQFF.

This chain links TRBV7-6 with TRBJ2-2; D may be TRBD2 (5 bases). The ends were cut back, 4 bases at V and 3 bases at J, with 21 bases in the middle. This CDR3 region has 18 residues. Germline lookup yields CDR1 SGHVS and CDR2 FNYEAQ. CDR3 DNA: TGTGCCAGCAGCTCACTCCCGGGGTCCCAGGAGGACACCGGGGAGCTGTTTTTT. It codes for CASSSLPGSQEDTGELFF.

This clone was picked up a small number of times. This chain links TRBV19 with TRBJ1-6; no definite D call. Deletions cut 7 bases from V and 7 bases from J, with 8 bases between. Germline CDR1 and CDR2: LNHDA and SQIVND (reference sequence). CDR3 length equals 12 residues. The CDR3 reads CASTYGNSPLHF. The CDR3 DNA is TGTGCCAGTACATACGGGAATTCACCCCTCCACTTT. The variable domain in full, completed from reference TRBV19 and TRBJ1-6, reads DGGITQSPKYLFRKEGQNVTLSCEQNLNHDAMYWYRQDPGQGLRLIYYSQIVNDFQKGDIAEGYSVSREKKESFPLTVTSAQKNPTAFYLCASTYGNSPLHFGNGTRLTVT.

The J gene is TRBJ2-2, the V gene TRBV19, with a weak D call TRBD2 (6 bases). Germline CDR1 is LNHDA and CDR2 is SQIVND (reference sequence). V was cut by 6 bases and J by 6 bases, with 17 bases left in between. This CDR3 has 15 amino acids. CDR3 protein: CASSPTQTGAGELFF. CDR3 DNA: TGTGCCAGTAGCCCGACCCAAACGGGAGCCGGGGAGCTGTTTTTT.

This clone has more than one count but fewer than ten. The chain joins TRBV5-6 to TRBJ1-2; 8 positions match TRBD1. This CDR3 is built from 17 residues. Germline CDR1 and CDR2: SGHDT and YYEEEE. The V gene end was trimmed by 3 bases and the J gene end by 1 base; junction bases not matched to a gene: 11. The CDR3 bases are TGTGCCAGCAGCTCATCGGGACAGGAGTTCGTTAACTATGGCTACACCTTC. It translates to CASSSSGQEFVNYGYTF.